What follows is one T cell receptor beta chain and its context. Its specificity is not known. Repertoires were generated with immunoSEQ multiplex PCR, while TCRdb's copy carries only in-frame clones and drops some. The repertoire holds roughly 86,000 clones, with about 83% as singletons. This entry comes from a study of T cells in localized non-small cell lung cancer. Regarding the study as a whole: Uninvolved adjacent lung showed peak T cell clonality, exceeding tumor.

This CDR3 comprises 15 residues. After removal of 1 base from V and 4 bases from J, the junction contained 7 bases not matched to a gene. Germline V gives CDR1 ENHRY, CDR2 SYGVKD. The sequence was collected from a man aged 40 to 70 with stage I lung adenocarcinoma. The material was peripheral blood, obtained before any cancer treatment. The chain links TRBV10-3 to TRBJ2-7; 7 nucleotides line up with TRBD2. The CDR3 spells CAISELEGSGYEQYF. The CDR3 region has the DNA TGTGCCATCAGTGAGTTAGAAGGTAGCGGGTACGAGCAGTACTTC.